Listed here are 17 T cell receptor beta chains from one sample, sequenced in a study of blood T cell repertoires in COVID-19 (dated by TCRdb to 2019 to 2021). The library relied on the immunoSEQ multiplex PCR assay. In its TCRdb copy, this immuneACCESS table keeps in-frame sequences only and misses some clones. Where compared with another copy, unresolved V genes explain less than half of these, and the others have no known cause. The sample contains roughly 120,000 clones, more than 75% of them found a single time. The ten most abundant clones make up approximately 3.5% of the sample. Sequenced material: peripheral blood. The source is a woman aged 50 to 65 with acute or convalescent COVID-19.

This chain uses TRBV2 with TRBJ2-1, with 10 nucleotides matching TRBD1. The V segment lost 7 bases and the J segment 7 bases; nucleotides outside the gene matches: 7. The germline V gene encodes CDR1 SNHLY and CDR2 FYNNEI. The CDR3 consists of 14 residues. In DNA form, the CDR3 reads TGTGCCAGCAACCCGACAGGGGGCTGGAATGAGCAGTTCTTC. Its protein product is CASNPTGGWNEQFF.

J is TRBJ2-1 and V is TRBV24-1; TRBD2 agrees at 8 bases. CDR3 length: 16 amino acids. Trimming removed 2 bases from V and 6 bases from J; junction bases left unmatched: 8. The germline gives CDR1 KGHDR, CDR2 SFDVKD. CDR3 DNA: TGTGCCACCAGTGATTGGGAAGCGGGAGCTAGCAATGAGCAGTTCTTC. Its translation is CATSDWEAGASNEQFF.

The rearrangement links TRBV28 to TRBJ1-3, with D unclear. Trimming took 6 bases from V and 0 from J, leaving 12 bases between them. In germline, CDR1 is MDHEN, CDR2 SYDVKM. The CDR3 contains 15 residues. CDR3 sequence (DNA): TGTGCCAGCAGCCCGGGAGATCTCTCTGGAAACACCATATATTTT. It specifies CASSPGDLSGNTIYF.

This chain joins TRBV7-2 and TRBJ2-7; TRBD2 aligns across 8 bases. V was clipped by 4 bases and J by 3 bases; unmatched bases: 5. CDR1 is SGHTA, CDR2 FQGNSA, per germline. The CDR3 is 14 residues long. CDR3 nucleotides: TGTGCCAGCAGCTCCGGGCTAGCGGGCTACGAGCAGTACTTC. As protein: CASSSGLAGYEQYF.

As regards this clone: The identical CDR3 is also encoded by other nucleotide sequences in the sample. The chain links TRBV18 to TRBJ2-7; 10 bases are a match to TRBD1. V shed 3 bases, J shed 6 bases, and the junction held 2 bases outside the gene matches. The CDR3 is 13 amino acids. Germline assignment: CDR1 KGHSH and CDR2 LQKENI. CDR3 sequence: CASSPRDRGEQYF. In DNA, the CDR3 is TGTGCCAGCTCACCCCGGGACAGGGGCGAGCAGTACTTC.

The genes are TRBV2 and TRBJ1-2, with 7 bases lining up with TRBD1. V lost 6 bases to trimming and J lost 8 bases; unmatched junction nucleotides: 9. The CDR3 covers 13 residues. CDR1 and CDR2 from the germline V gene are SNHLY and FYNNEI. The CDR3 bases are TGTGCCAGCAGAGTACAGGGGATTGAGGGCTACACCTTC. This encodes CASRVQGIEGYTF.

The rearrangement links TRBV6-6 to TRBJ2-1; 12 nucleotides match TRBD2. In germline, CDR1 is MNHNY, CDR2 SVGAGI (reference sequence). This CDR3 is built from 15 residues. V shed 6 bases, J shed 4 bases, and the junction held 4 bases outside the gene matches. CDR3 residues: CASRGGTSGYNEQFF. CDR3 sequence (DNA): TGTGCCAGCAGGGGGGGGACTAGCGGGTACAATGAGCAGTTCTTC.

The rearrangement uses TRBV7-9 and TRBJ1-5; 8 bases match TRBD1. Per germline, CDR1 SEHNR and CDR2 FQNEAQ (reference sequence). This CDR3 is 17 amino acids long. J lost 0 bases, V lost 4 bases, and 8 bases had no gene match. CDR3 protein: CASSSDRGTDSNQPQHF. DNA for the CDR3: TGTGCCAGCAGCTCCGACAGGGGCACGGATAGCAATCAGCCCCAGCATTTT.

The chain couples TRBV4-2 to TRBJ1-5, with no clear D. V was trimmed by 4 bases and J by 7 bases, leaving 14 bases between them. This CDR3 contains 14 residues. Germline CDR1 is LGHNA and CDR2 is YNFKEQ. DNA for the CDR3: TGTGCCAGCAGCCTGACCCTCGCGGAACAGCCCCAGCATTTT. Translated: CASSLTLAEQPQHF.

The chain employs TRBV2 and TRBJ2-7, with D perhaps matching TRBD1 (5 bases). The V end was cut by 5 bases, the J end by 4 bases, with 12 bases between. The CDR3 extends over 13 amino acids. Germline V gene data show CDR1 as SNHLY and CDR2 as FYNNEI. In nucleotides, the CDR3 is TGTGCCAGCAGTACCAGGGAAGGGTACGAGCAGTACTTC. It is translated as CASSTREGYEQYF.

This chain uses TRBV24-1 with TRBJ2-2; D possibly corresponds to TRBD1 (5 bases). The ends were cut back, 3 bases at V and 0 bases at J, with 13 bases in the middle. The length of the CDR3 is 17 residues. Germline loops: CDR1 KGHDR, CDR2 SFDVKD. CDR3 nucleotides: TGTGCCACCAGTGATCCACGGACAAGCGCGAACACCGGGGAGCTGTTTTTT. Translated, it gives CATSDPRTSANTGELFF.

In its sample, this clone was seen once. The J gene is TRBJ2-5, the V gene TRBV3-1 (or the pseudogene TRBV3-2), with 16 bases aligning to TRBD2. The CDR3 extends over 16 amino acids. With V trimmed by 3 bases and J by 5 bases, 3 bases remained unmatched. Germline CDR1 and CDR2: LGHDT and YNNKEL (reference sequence). The CDR3 loop reads CASSQGLAGGGETQYF. The CDR3, as DNA: TGTGCCAGCAGCCAGGGACTAGCGGGAGGGGGTGAGACCCAGTACTTC.

V is TRBV3-1 (or the pseudogene TRBV3-2) and J is TRBJ2-1, with a weak D call TRBD2 (6 bases). V dropped 1 base and J dropped 9 bases, with 13 bases sitting between them. The CDR3 runs to 14 residues. The germline gives CDR1 LGHDT, CDR2 YNNKEL (reference sequence). The CDR3 region has the DNA TGTGCCAGCAGCCAAGGTGACGGGAGCCCTGAGCAGTTCTTC. It is translated as CASSQGDGSPEQFF.

The V and J genes are TRBV7-8 and TRBJ2-1, with a tentative D call TRBD2 (5 bases). The ends were cut back, 4 bases at V and 7 bases at J, with 14 bases in the middle. CDR1 is SGHVS, CDR2 FQNEAQ, per germline. The CDR3 spans 14 residues. CDR3 sequence reads: CASSYTQWRNEQFF. CDR3 coding DNA: TGTGCCAGCAGCTATACACAATGGAGGAATGAGCAGTTCTTC.

Worth noting for this clone: The junction differs from germline at one of its ends, possibly a read error. The rearrangement links TRBV5-1 to TRBJ2-5, with D possibly matching TRBD1 (7 bases). The germline gives CDR1 SGHRS, CDR2 YFSETQ. The CDR3 sequence is 16 residues long. The CDR3: CSSRRDRGGSRETQYF. In DNA, the CDR3 is TGCTCCAGTAGGCGGGACAGAGGGGGATCGAGGGAGACCCAGTACTTC.

The chain links TRBV28 to TRBJ2-1; tentatively, D is TRBD1 (6 bases). CDR3 length: 15 amino acids. CDR1 is MDHEN and CDR2 is SYDVKM in the germline V gene. Deletions cut 3 bases from V and 5 bases from J, with 14 bases between. The CDR3 DNA reads as TGTGCCAGCAGTTTTGGGGACAAAGTCGACAATGAGCAGTTCTTC. It is translated as CASSFGDKVDNEQFF.

The V gene is TRBV30, the J gene TRBJ1-2, with 8 bases aligning to TRBD1. Germline CDR1 reads GTSNPN; CDR2 reads SVGIG (reference sequence). V lost 1 base and J lost 8; bases outside the gene matches: 3. The CDR3 is 12 amino acids. The CDR3, as DNA: TGTGCCTGGAGTGCAGGGGGCACGGGCTACACCTTC. Translation gives CAWSAGGTGYTF.